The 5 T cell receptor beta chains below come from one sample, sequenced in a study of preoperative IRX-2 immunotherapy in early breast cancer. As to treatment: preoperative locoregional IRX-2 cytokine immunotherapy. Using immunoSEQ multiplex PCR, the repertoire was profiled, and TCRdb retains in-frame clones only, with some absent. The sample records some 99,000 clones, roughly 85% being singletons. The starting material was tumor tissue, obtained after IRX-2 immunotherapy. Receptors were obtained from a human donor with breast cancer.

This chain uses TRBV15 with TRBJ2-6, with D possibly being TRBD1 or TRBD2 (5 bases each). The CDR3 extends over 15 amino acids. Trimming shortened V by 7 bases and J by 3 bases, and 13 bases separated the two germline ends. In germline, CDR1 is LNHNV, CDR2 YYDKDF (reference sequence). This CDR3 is CATTAQAGGANVLTF. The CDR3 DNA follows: TGTGCCACCACTGCACAGGCGGGTGGGGCCAACGTCCTGACTTTC.

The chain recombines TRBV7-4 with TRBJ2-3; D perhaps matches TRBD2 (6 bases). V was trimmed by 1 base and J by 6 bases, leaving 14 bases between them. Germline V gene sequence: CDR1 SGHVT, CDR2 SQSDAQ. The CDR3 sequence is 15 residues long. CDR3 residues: CASSLGVGGKDTQYF. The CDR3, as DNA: TGTGCCAGCAGCTTAGGAGTGGGCGGGAAGGATACGCAGTATTTT.

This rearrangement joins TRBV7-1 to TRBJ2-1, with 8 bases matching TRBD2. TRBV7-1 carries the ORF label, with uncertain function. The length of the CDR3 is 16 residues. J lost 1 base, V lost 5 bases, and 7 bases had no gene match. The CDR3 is CASSHPAGESYNEQFF. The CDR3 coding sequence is TGTGCCAGCAGCCACCCAGCGGGAGAATCCTACAATGAGCAGTTCTTC.

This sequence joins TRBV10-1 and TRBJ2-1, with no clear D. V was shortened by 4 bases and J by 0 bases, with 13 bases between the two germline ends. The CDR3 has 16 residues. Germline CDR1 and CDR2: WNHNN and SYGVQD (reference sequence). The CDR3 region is CASSAEVSSSYNEQFF. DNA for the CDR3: TGCGCCAGCAGTGCCGAGGTATCAAGCTCCTACAATGAGCAGTTCTTC.

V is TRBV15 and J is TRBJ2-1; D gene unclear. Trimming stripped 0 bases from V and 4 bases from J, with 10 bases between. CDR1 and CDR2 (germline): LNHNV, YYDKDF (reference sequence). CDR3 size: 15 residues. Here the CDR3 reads CATSRDVEVYNEQFF. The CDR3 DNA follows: TGTGCCACCAGCAGAGATGTAGAAGTATACAATGAGCAGTTCTTC.